This record looks at one T cell receptor (beta chain) sequence and its context. What it binds is not known. V was pared by 6 bases and J by 7 bases, with 7 bases of the junction left unmatched. Per the germline V gene, CDR1 is MNHEY and CDR2 is SMNVEV (reference sequence). The CDR3 is 14 amino acids. Using immunoSEQ multiplex PCR, the repertoire was profiled, and TCRdb retains in-frame clones only, with some absent. Among 130,000 to 150,000 clones listed, around 89% were seen once. Separate from the roughly 710-subject first cohort, the 120-subject validation cohort was the one that the donors belonged to. This sample is part of a study of cytomegalovirus exposure and HLA in healthy donors. In the study overall: The same platform was used for the roughly 120 validation repertoires and the approximately 700 first-cohort repertoires, a later analysis reported. Findings and limits, study-wide: Most TCR sequences were uncommon, yet certain public TCRs appeared in many donors. A later analysis found first-cohort TCR clusters tended to co-occur in the 110 or so validation repertoires.

The source is a woman aged 25 to 45 in good health and CMV-seropositive. Material for sequencing was PBMCs. The chain joins TRBV27 to TRBJ1-4, with 8 bases matching TRBD1. CDR3 coding DNA: TGTGCCAGCAGCGGACAGGGAACAGGTGAAAAACTGTTTTTT. Protein product: CASSGQGTGEKLFF.